This T cell receptor beta chain stems from a study of blood T cell repertoires in COVID-19. Whole-study context: Italy, Spain and the United States were the sources of the convalescent and acute COVID-19 samples. PBMCs, B-cell-depleted T cells, or T cells were the source of the cDNA or gDNA that made up the material.

The J segment lost 4 bases and the V segment lost 3 bases, leaving 8 bases of the junction unmatched. CDR1 is LGHDT, CDR2 YNNKEL, per germline (reference sequence). The CDR3 covers 16 residues. In the authors' workflow: Reference gene primer amplification gave estimated nucleated cell counts. The table came from immunoSEQ multiplex PCR; TCRdb's copy has only in-frame clones and leaves some out. That table furnishes V, J and clone size, whereas the DNA furnished D and trimming. The table records 150,000 or so clones, approximately 92% of them present only once. The material sequenced was peripheral blood. This chain links TRBV3-1 (or the pseudogene TRBV3-2) with TRBJ2-1; 8 positions agree with TRBD2. This sequence originates from a woman in her 50s with acute or convalescent COVID-19. CDR3 protein: CASSHSAGAIYNEQFF. As DNA, the CDR3 is TGTGCCAGCAGCCACTCAGCGGGGGCGATATACAATGAGCAGTTCTTC.